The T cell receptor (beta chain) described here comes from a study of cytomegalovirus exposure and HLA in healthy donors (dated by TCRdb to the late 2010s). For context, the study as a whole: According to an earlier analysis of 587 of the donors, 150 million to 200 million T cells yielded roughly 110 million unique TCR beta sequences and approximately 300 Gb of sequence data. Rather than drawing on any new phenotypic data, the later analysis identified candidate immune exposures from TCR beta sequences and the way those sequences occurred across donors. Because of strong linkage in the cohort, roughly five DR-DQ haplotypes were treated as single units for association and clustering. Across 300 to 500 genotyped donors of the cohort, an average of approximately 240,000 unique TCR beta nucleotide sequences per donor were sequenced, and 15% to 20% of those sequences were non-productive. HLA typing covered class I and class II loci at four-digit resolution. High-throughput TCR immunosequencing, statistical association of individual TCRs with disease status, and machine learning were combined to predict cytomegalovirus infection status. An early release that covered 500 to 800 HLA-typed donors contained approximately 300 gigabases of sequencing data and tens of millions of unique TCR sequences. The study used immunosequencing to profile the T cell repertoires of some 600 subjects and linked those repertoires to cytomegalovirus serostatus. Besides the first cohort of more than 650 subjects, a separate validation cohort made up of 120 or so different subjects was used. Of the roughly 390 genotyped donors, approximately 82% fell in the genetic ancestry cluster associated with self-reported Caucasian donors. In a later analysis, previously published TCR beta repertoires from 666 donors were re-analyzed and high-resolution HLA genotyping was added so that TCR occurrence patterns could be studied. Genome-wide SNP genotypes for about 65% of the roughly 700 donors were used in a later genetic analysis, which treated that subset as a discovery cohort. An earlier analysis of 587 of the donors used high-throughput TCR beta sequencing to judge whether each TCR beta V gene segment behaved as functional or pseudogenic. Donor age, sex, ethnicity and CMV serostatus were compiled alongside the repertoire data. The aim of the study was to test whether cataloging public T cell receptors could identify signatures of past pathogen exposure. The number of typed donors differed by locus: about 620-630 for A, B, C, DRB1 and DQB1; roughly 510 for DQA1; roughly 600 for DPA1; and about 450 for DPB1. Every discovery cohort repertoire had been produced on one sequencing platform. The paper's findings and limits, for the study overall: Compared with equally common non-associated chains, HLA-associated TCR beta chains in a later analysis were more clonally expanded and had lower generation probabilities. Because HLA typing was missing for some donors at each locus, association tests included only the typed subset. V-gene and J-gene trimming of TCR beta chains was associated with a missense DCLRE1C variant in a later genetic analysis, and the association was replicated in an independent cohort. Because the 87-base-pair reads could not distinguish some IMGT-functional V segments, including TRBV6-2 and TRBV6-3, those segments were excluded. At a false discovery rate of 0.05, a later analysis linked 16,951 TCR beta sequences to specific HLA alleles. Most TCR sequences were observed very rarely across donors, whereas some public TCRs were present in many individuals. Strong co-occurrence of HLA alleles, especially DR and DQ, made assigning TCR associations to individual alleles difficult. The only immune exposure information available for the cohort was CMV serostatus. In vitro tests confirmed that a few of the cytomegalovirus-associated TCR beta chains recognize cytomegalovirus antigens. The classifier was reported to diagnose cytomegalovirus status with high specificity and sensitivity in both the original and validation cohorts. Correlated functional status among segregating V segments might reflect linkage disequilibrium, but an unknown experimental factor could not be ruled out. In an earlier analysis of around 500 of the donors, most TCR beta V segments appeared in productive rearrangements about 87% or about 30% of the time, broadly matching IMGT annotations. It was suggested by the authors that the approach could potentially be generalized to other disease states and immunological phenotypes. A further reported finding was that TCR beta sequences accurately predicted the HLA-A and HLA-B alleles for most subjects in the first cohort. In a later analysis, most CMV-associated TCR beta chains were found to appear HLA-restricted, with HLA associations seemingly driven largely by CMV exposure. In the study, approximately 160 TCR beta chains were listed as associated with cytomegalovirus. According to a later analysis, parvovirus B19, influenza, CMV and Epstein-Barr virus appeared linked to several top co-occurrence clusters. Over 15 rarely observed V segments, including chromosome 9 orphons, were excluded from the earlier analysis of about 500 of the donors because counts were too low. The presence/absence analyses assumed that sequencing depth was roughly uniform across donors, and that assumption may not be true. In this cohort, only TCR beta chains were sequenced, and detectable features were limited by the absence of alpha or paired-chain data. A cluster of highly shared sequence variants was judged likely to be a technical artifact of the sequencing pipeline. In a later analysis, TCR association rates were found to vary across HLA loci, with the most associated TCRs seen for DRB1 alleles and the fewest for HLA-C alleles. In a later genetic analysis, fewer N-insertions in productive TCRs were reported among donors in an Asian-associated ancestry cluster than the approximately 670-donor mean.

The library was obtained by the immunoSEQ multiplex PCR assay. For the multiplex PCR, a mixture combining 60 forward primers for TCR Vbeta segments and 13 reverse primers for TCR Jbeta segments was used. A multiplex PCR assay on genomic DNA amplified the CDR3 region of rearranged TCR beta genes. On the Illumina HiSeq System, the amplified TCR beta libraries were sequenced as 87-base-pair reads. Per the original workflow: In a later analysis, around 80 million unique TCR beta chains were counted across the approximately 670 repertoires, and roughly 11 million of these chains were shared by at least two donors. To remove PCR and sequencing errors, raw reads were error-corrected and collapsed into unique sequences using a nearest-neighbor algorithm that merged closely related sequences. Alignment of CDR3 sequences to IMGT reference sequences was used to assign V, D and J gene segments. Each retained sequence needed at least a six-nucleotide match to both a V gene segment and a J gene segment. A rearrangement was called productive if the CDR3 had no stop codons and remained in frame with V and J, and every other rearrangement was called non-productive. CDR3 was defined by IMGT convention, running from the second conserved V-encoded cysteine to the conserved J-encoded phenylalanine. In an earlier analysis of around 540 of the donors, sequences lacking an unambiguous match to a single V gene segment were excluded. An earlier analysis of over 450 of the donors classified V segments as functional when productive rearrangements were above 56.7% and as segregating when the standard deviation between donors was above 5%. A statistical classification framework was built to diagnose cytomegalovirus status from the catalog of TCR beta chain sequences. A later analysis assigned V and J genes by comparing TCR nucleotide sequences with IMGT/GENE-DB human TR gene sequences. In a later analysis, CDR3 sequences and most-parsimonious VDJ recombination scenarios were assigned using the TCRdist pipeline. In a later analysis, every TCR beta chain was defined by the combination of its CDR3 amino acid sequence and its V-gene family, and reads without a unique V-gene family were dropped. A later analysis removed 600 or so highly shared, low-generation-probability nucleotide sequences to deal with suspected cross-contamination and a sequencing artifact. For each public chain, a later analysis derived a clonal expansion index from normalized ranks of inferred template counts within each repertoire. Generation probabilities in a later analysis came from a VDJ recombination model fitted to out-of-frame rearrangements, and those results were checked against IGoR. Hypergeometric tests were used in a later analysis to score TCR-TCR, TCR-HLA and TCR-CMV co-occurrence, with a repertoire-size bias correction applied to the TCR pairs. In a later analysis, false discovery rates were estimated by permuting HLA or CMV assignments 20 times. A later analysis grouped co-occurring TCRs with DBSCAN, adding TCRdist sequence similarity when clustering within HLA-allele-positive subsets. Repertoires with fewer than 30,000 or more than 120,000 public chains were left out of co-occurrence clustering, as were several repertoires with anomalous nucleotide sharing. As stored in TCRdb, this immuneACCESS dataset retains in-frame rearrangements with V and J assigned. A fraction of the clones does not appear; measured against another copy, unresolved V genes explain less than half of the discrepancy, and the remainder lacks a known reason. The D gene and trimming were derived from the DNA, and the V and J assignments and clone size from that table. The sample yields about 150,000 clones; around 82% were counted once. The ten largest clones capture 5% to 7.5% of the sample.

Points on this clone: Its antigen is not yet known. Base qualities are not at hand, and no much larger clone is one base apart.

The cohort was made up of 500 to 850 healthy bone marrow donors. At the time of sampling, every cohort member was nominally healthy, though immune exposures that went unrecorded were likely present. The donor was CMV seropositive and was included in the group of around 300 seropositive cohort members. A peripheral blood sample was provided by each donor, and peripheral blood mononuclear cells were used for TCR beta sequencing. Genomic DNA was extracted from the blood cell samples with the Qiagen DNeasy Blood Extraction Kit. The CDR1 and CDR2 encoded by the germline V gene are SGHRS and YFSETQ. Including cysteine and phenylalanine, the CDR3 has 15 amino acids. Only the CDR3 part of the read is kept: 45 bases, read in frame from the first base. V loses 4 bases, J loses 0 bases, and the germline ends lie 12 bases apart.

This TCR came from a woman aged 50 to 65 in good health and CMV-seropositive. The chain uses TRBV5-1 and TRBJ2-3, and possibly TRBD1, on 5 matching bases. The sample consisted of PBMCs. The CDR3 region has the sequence CASSPGHTSTDTQYF. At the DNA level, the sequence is TGCGCCAGCAGCCCAGGACATACTAGCACAGATACGCAGTATTTT.